This is a list of T cell receptor beta chains from one sample in a study of T cell responses to AZD1222 COVID-19 vaccine. Sequencing used immunoSEQ multiplex PCR; TCRdb keeps in-frame clones, though not all of them. The repertoire holds 130,000 to 150,000 clones, with 85% to 95% as singletons. The sequencing here drew on peripheral blood, taken on day 0 of AZD1222 vaccination. The receptors shown here come from an adult in good health. CDR3s include the opening cysteine and the closing phenylalanine or tryptophan. A D gene is named only where the DNA matches it firmly. The size entry is marked missing in some rows and otherwise reads once, few, many or a size class.

D gene: NA; J gene: TRBJ2-2; V gene: TRBV9; clone size: NA; CDR3 protein: CASKQGNTGELFF; CDR3 DNA: TGTGCCTCGAAACAGGGGAACACCGGGGAGCTGTTTTTT
D gene: NA; J gene: TRBJ1-1; V gene: TRBV15; clone size: NA; CDR3 protein: CATSRDAANTEAFF; CDR3 DNA: TGTGCCACCAGCAGAGATGCGGCTAACACTGAAGCTTTCTTT
D gene: NA; J gene: TRBJ1-5; V gene: TRBV27; clone size: NA; CDR3 protein: CASSSRGAGTQPQHF; CDR3 DNA: TGTGCCAGCAGTTCCCGGGGGGCTGGAACGCAGCCCCAGCATTTT
D gene: TRBD2; J gene: TRBJ2-3; V gene: TRBV5-4; clone size: NA; CDR3 protein: CASSGPRGASTDTQYF; CDR3 DNA: TGTGCCAGCAGCGGGCCGCGGGGGGCCAGCACAGATACGCAGTATTTT
D gene: TRBD2; J gene: TRBJ2-1; V gene: TRBV5-1; clone size: NA; CDR3 protein: CASTLLSGGYNEQFF; CDR3 DNA: TGCGCCAGCACCCTTTTGAGCGGGGGCTACAATGAGCAGTTCTTC
D gene: TRBD1; J gene: TRBJ2-7; V gene: TRBV9; clone size: once; CDR3 protein: CASSVGQGAVEQYF; CDR3 DNA: TGTGCCAGCAGCGTAGGACAGGGGGCGGTCGAGCAGTACTTC
D gene: TRBD1; J gene: TRBJ1-4; V gene: TRBV6-4; clone size: NA; CDR3 protein: CASLSRDSNEKLFF; CDR3 DNA: TGTGCCAGTTTGAGCCGGGACAGTAATGAAAAACTGTTTTTT
D gene: NA; J gene: TRBJ2-3; V gene: TRBV25-1; clone size: NA; CDR3 protein: CASSESKTDTQYF; CDR3 DNA: TGTGCCAGCAGTGAATCTAAGACAGATACGCAGTATTTT
D gene: TRBD1; J gene: TRBJ1-4; V gene: TRBV9; clone size: NA; CDR3 protein: CASSPGTGVGEKLFF; CDR3 DNA: TGTGCCAGCAGCCCCGGGACAGGGGTCGGTGAAAAACTGTTTTTT
D gene: NA; J gene: TRBJ1-1; V gene: TRBV21-1; clone size: NA; CDR3 protein: CASSKDVFSPNTEAFF; CDR3 DNA: TGTGCCAGCAGCAAAGATGTCTTTTCCCCCAACACTGAAGCTTTCTTT
D gene: NA; J gene: TRBJ1-5; V gene: TRBV27; clone size: once; CDR3 protein: CASSLTGQPQHF; CDR3 DNA: TGTGCCAGCAGTTTGACAGGTCAGCCCCAGCATTTT
D gene: NA; J gene: TRBJ2-7; V gene: TRBV6-5; clone size: NA; CDR3 protein: CASSYSTRYEQYF; CDR3 DNA: TGTGCCAGCAGTTACTCGACCAGATACGAGCAGTACTTC
D gene: TRBD2; J gene: TRBJ2-1; V gene: TRBV5-1; clone size: NA; CDR3 protein: CASSLGLAGAGDEQFF; CDR3 DNA: TGCGCCAGCAGCTTGGGACTAGCGGGGGCCGGAGATGAGCAGTTCTTC
D gene: NA; J gene: TRBJ1-1; V gene: TRBV18; clone size: NA; CDR3 protein: CASSPRRETEAFF; CDR3 DNA: TGTGCCAGCTCACCACGTCGGGAAACTGAAGCTTTCTTT
D gene: NA; J gene: TRBJ1-1; V gene: TRBV11-2; clone size: NA; CDR3 protein: CASSLTFNTEAFF; CDR3 DNA: TGTGCCAGCAGCTTAACATTCAACACTGAAGCTTTCTTT
D gene: NA; J gene: TRBJ1-5; V gene: TRBV19; clone size: few; CDR3 protein: CASKDRNNQPQHF; CDR3 DNA: TGTGCCAGCAAAGACAGGAACAATCAGCCCCAGCATTTT
D gene: TRBD2; J gene: TRBJ2-1; V gene: TRBV3-1/TRBV3-2; clone size: NA; CDR3 protein: CASSQAGGFHEQFF; CDR3 DNA: TGTGCCAGCAGCCAAGCGGGAGGGTTCCATGAGCAGTTCTTC
D gene: NA; J gene: TRBJ2-7; V gene: TRBV15; clone size: NA; CDR3 protein: CATSRDRSYEQYF; CDR3 DNA: TGTGCCACCAGCAGAGATCGTAGCTACGAGCAGTACTTC
D gene: TRBD1; J gene: TRBJ1-1; V gene: TRBV10-1; clone size: NA; CDR3 protein: CASSEFGTGGSGAFF; CDR3 DNA: TGCGCCAGCAGTGAGTTCGGGACAGGGGGAAGCGGAGCTTTCTTT
D gene: NA; J gene: TRBJ1-2; V gene: TRBV5-5; clone size: NA; CDR3 protein: CASSSTGREYGYTF; CDR3 DNA: TGTGCCAGCAGCTCCACGGGCAGGGAGTATGGCTACACCTTC
D gene: NA; J gene: TRBJ1-1; V gene: TRBV6-5; clone size: NA; CDR3 protein: CASRSRTLNTEAFF; CDR3 DNA: TGTGCCAGCAGGTCGCGGACTTTGAACACTGAAGCTTTCTTT
D gene: NA; J gene: TRBJ1-5; V gene: TRBV27; clone size: NA; CDR3 protein: CASSFMARNSNQPQHF; CDR3 DNA: TGTGCCAGCAGTTTTATGGCCAGGAATAGCAATCAGCCCCAGCATTTT
D gene: TRBD1; J gene: TRBJ2-5; V gene: TRBV5-1; clone size: NA; CDR3 protein: CASSLPRTGGVETQYF; CDR3 DNA: TGCGCCAGCAGCTTGCCCCGGACAGGGGGCGTGGAGACCCAGTACTTC
D gene: NA; J gene: TRBJ2-3; V gene: TRBV24-1; clone size: NA; CDR3 protein: CATSDNTGYGTDTQYF; CDR3 DNA: TGTGCCACCAGTGACAACACAGGGTATGGGACAGATACGCAGTATTTT
D gene: NA; J gene: TRBJ2-1; V gene: TRBV7-9; clone size: NA; CDR3 protein: CASTLSAADEQFF; CDR3 DNA: TGTGCCAGCACCCTATCCGCCGCCGATGAGCAGTTCTTC
D gene: NA; J gene: TRBJ2-5; V gene: TRBV7-3; clone size: NA; CDR3 protein: CASSFRIAETQYF; CDR3 DNA: TGTGCCAGCAGCTTCCGGATCGCGGAGACCCAGTACTTC
D gene: NA; J gene: TRBJ1-2; V gene: TRBV10-3; clone size: NA; CDR3 protein: CAISGVTGAGYTF; CDR3 DNA: TGTGCCATCAGTGGGGTCACAGGAGCCGGCTACACCTTC
D gene: NA; J gene: TRBJ1-5; V gene: TRBV6-5; clone size: NA; CDR3 protein: CASKGTGNQPQHF; CDR3 DNA: TGTGCCAGCAAGGGGACTGGCAATCAGCCCCAGCATTTT
D gene: TRBD2; J gene: TRBJ2-1; V gene: TRBV9; clone size: NA; CDR3 protein: CASSVGGGRTLHNEQFF; CDR3 DNA: TGTGCCAGCAGCGTAGGGGGCGGGAGGACCCTTCACAATGAGCAGTTCTTC
D gene: NA; J gene: TRBJ2-2; V gene: TRBV11-2; clone size: NA; CDR3 protein: CASSGDLWTGELFF; CDR3 DNA: TGTGCCAGCAGCGGGGACCTCTGGACCGGGGAGCTGTTTTTT
D gene: TRBD1; J gene: TRBJ2-7; V gene: TRBV27; clone size: NA; CDR3 protein: CASSPRDRVYEQYF; CDR3 DNA: TGTGCCAGCAGTCCTCGGGACAGAGTCTACGAGCAGTACTTC
D gene: TRBD1; J gene: TRBJ1-1; V gene: TRBV3-1/TRBV3-2; clone size: NA; CDR3 protein: CASRGRQGNEAFF; CDR3 DNA: TGTGCCAGCAGGGGTCGACAGGGGAATGAAGCTTTCTTT
D gene: TRBD1; J gene: TRBJ2-1; V gene: TRBV5-1; clone size: once; CDR3 protein: CASSQPRDRAYNEQFF; CDR3 DNA: TGCGCCAGTTCCCAGCCACGGGACAGGGCCTACAATGAGCAGTTCTTC
D gene: TRBD1; J gene: TRBJ2-7; V gene: TRBV6-5; clone size: NA; CDR3 protein: CASSSTGGRYEQYF; CDR3 DNA: TGTGCCAGCAGTTCGACAGGGGGCAGGTACGAGCAGTACTTC
D gene: NA; J gene: TRBJ2-7; V gene: TRBV6-5; clone size: NA; CDR3 protein: CASHHTAYEQYF; CDR3 DNA: TGTGCCAGCCACCATACAGCCTACGAGCAGTACTTC
D gene: NA; J gene: TRBJ2-7; V gene: TRBV12-5; clone size: NA; CDR3 protein: CASGQTPFKQYF; CDR3 DNA: TGTGCTAGTGGGCAAACACCATTCAAGCAGTACTTC
D gene: TRBD1; J gene: TRBJ1-1; V gene: TRBV19; clone size: NA; CDR3 protein: CASRPLDRGTEAFF; CDR3 DNA: TGTGCCAGTAGACCTTTGGACAGGGGGACTGAAGCTTTCTTT
D gene: NA; J gene: TRBJ2-1; V gene: TRBV1; clone size: NA; CDR3 protein: CTSSQGLAIYNEQFF; CDR3 DNA: TGCACCAGCAGCCAAGGACTAGCCATTTACAATGAGCAGTTCTTC
D gene: TRBD1; J gene: TRBJ1-3; V gene: TRBV14; clone size: NA; CDR3 protein: CASSPRTGVLGNTIYF; CDR3 DNA: TGTGCCAGCAGCCCCCGGACAGGGGTGCTCGGAAACACCATATATTTT
D gene: NA; J gene: TRBJ2-1; V gene: TRBV9; clone size: once; CDR3 protein: CASSVVDSSSYNEQFF; CDR3 DNA: TGTGCCAGCAGCGTAGTCGACAGTAGCTCCTACAATGAGCAGTTCTTC
D gene: NA; J gene: TRBJ1-1; V gene: TRBV9; clone size: NA; CDR3 protein: CASSNRGDTEAFF; CDR3 DNA: TGTGCCAGCAGCAACCGGGGTGACACTGAAGCTTTCTTT
D gene: NA; J gene: TRBJ2-1; V gene: TRBV7-8; clone size: NA; CDR3 protein: CASSLGRRGPGNEQFF; CDR3 DNA: TGTGCCAGCAGCTTAGGAAGGAGAGGGCCGGGAAATGAGCAGTTCTTC
D gene: TRBD2; J gene: TRBJ2-1; V gene: TRBV4-2; clone size: NA; CDR3 protein: CASSQGGRTRSHNEQFF; CDR3 DNA: TGTGCCAGCAGCCAAGGGGGCCGGACTAGGAGCCACAATGAGCAGTTCTTC
D gene: TRBD1; J gene: TRBJ1-4; V gene: TRBV6-1; clone size: once; CDR3 protein: CASSEARTGALFF; CDR3 DNA: TGTGCCAGCAGTGAAGCGAGGACAGGGGCACTGTTTTTT
D gene: NA; J gene: TRBJ2-7; V gene: TRBV5-6; clone size: NA; CDR3 protein: CASSFRQRLSYEQYF; CDR3 DNA: TGTGCCAGCAGCTTCCGACAGAGACTCTCCTACGAGCAGTACTTC
D gene: NA; J gene: TRBJ1-6; V gene: TRBV5-5; clone size: NA; CDR3 protein: CASSWGDNANNSPLHF; CDR3 DNA: TGTGCCAGCAGCTGGGGGGACAACGCGAATAATTCACCCCTCCACTTT
D gene: TRBD1; J gene: TRBJ1-1; V gene: TRBV6-9; clone size: NA; CDR3 protein: CASNRGVVRNTEAFF; CDR3 DNA: TGTGCCAGCAACAGGGGAGTTGTCAGGAACACTGAAGCTTTCTTT